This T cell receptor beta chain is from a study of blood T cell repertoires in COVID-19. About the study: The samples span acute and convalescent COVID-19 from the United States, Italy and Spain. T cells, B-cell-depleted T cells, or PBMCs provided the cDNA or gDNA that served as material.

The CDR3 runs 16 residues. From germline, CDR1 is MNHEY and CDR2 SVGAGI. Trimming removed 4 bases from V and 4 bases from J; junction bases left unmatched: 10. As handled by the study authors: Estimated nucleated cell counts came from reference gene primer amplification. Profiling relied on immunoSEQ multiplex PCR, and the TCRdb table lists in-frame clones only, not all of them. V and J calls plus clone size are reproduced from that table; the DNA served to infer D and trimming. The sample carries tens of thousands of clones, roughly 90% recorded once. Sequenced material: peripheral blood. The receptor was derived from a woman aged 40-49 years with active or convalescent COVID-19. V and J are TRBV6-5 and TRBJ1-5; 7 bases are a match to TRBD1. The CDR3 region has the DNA TGTGCCAGCAGTTCTTGGAACAGGGGAACAAATCAGCCCCAGCATTTT. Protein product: CASSSWNRGTNQPQHF.